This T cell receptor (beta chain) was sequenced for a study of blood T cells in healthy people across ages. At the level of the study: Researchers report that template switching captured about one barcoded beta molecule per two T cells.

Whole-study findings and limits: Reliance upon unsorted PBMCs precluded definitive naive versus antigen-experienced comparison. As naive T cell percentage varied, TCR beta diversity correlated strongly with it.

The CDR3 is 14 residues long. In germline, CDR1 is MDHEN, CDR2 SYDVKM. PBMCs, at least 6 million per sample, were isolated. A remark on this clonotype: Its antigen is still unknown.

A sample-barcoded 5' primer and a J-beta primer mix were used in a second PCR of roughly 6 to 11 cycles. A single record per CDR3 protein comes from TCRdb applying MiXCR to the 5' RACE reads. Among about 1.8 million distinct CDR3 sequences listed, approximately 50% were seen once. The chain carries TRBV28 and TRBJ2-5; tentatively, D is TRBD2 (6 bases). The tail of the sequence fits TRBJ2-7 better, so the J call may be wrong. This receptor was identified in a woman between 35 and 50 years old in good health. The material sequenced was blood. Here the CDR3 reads CASSHPGGTYEQYF. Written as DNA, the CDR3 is TGTGCCAGCAGTCATCCCGGGGGAACCTACGAGCAGTACTTC.